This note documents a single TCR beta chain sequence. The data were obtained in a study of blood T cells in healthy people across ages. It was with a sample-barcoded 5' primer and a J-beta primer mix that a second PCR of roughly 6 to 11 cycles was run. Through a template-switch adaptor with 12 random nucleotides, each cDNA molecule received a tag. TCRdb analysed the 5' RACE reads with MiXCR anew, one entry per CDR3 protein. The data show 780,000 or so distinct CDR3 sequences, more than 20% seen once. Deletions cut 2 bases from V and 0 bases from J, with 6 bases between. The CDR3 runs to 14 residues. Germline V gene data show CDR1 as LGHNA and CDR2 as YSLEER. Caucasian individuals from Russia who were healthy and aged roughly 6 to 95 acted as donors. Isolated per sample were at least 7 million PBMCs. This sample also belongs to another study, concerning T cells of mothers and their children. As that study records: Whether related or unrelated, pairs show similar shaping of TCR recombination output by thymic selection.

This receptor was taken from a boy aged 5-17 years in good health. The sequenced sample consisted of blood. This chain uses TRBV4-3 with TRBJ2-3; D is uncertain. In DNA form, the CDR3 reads TGCGCCAGCAGCCAAACGACTAGCACAGATACGCAGTATTTT. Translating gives CASSQTTSTDTQYF.